Following are 16 T cell receptor beta chains from one sample sequenced in a study of CD8 T cells in ankylosing spondylitis. TCRdb fed the 5' RACE reads into MiXCR, producing one record per CDR3 protein. The top ten hold about 5% of the sample, which has about 64,000 distinct CDR3 sequences, 6% to 8% seen once. The sequenced sample consisted of synovial fluid, either unsorted or a sorted T cell fraction (not recorded which). These receptors were taken from a male donor with ankylosing spondylitis.

The CDR3 sequence is CASSRQLAGEETQYF. DNA of the CDR3: TGTGCCAGCAGCAGACAACTAGCGGGGGAAGAGACCCAGTACTTC. The chain employs TRBV7-2 and TRBJ2-5, with TRBD2 matching over 11 bases. V was pared by 5 bases and J by 3 bases, with 5 bases of the junction left unmatched. CDR3 length: 15 amino acids. Looked up from germline, CDR1 is SGHTA and CDR2 is FQGNSA.

This clonotype occurred many times. V gene TRBV28 combines with J gene TRBJ1-4; D possibly corresponds to TRBD1 (6 bases). V was pared by 6 bases and J by 7 bases, with 15 bases between. The germline V gene has CDR1 MDHEN and CDR2 SYDVKM. The CDR3 sequence is 14 residues long. The CDR3 is CASRRTVGREKLFF. For the CDR3, the DNA is TGTGCCAGCAGACGGACAGTGGGTCGTGAAAAACTGTTTTTT.

The chain joins TRBV7-9 to TRBJ2-7; D unresolved. CDR1 is SEHNR and CDR2 is FQNEAQ in the germline V gene (reference sequence). There are 14 residues in the CDR3. V lost 3 bases and J lost 0, with 9 bases in between. The CDR3 region is CASSFNAASYEQYF. CDR3 nucleotide sequence: TGTGCCAGCAGCTTTAATGCCGCCTCCTACGAGCAGTACTTC. Full variable domain (missing parts from reference TRBV7-9 and TRBJ2-7): DTGVSQNPRHKITKRGQNVTFRCDPISEHNRLYWYRQTLGQGPEFLTYFQNEAQLEKSRLLSDRFSAERPKGSFSTLEIQRTEQGDSAMYLCASSFNAASYEQYFGPGTRLTVT.

A few counts support this clonotype. V usage is TRBV7-8 and J usage is TRBJ1-2; 8 bases are a match to TRBD1. Germline CDR1 SGHVS, CDR2 FQNEAQ. This CDR3 region has 14 residues. Trimming at V came to 1 base and at J to 8 bases, leaving 6 bases not matched to a gene. The CDR3: CASSLVQGARGYTF. The CDR3 bases are TGTGCCAGCAGCTTAGTGCAGGGGGCGCGAGGCTACACCTTC.

This clonotype has ten or more counts. The rearrangement uses TRBV5-1 and TRBJ2-7, with D possibly matching TRBD2 (5 bases). Germline values: CDR1 SGHRS, CDR2 YFSETQ. V lost 2 bases to trimming and J lost 4 bases, with 16 bases between them. There are 15 residues in the CDR3. This CDR3 is CASSLNRGRLYEQYF. In DNA form, the CDR3 reads TGCGCCAGCAGCTTAAACCGGGGAAGACTTTACGAGCAGTACTTC.

This clonotype qualifies as medium-sized. The chain is built from TRBV7-8 and TRBJ2-7; TRBD2 matches at 16 bases. V trimming: 3 bases; J trimming: 2 bases; junction bases outside the gene matches: 4. This CDR3 is 17 amino acids long. Germline V lookup: CDR1 SGHVS, CDR2 FQNEAQ. The CDR3 DNA is TGTGCCAGCAGCTTTGGGACTAGCGGGAGGGGGACCTACGAGCAGTACTTC. Its protein is CASSFGTSGRGTYEQYF.

This clonotype was counted ten times or more. The rearrangement joins TRBV7-2 to TRBJ2-7; weak D call: TRBD1 (5 bases). This CDR3 has 14 residues. Trimming took 6 bases from V and 2 from J, leaving 14 bases between them. CDR1 is SGHTA and CDR2 is FQGNSA in the germline V gene. This CDR3 reads CASRQGGNPYEQYF. The DNA for the CDR3 is TGTGCCAGCAGGCAGGGCGGCAACCCCTACGAGCAGTACTTC.

This clonotype was observed a few times. This chain uses TRBV5-4 with TRBJ2-7; D may correspond to TRBD1 or TRBD2 (5 bases each). The germline gives CDR1 SGHNT, CDR2 YYREEE (reference sequence). The CDR3 is 15 amino acids. V was clipped by 1 base and J by 2 bases, with 13 bases between them. CDR3 in DNA: TGTGCCAGCAGCTTGTCCGGGACGAGTGCCTACGAGCAGTACTTC. Amino acids: CASSLSGTSAYEQYF.

This clonotype was seen a handful of times. This chain joins TRBV5-1 and TRBJ2-1, with TRBD1 matching over 10 bases. This CDR3 region has 14 residues. With V trimmed by 5 bases and J by 7 bases, 6 bases remained unmatched. From germline, CDR1 is SGHRS and CDR2 YFSETQ. Here the CDR3 reads CASRPGQGYNEQFF. The CDR3, as DNA: TGCGCCAGCAGGCCGGGACAGGGGTATAATGAGCAGTTCTTC.

The V call is TRBV11-3, the J call TRBJ2-5, with D hard to call. The CDR3 is made up of 11 amino acids. Germline CDR1 is SGHNT and CDR2 is YENEEA. Trimming removed 2 bases at V and 10 bases at J, with 8 bases between. The CDR3 sequence: CASSLQSFQYF. The CDR3 DNA sequence: TGTGCCAGCAGCTTACAGAGTTTCCAGTACTTC.

This clonotype was counted a few times. The chain employs TRBV20-1 and TRBJ1-4; no firm D call. V lost 7 bases and J 0 bases, leaving 6 bases between the germline ends. CDR1 is DFQATT and CDR2 is SNEGSKA in the germline V gene (reference sequence). This CDR3 comprises 12 residues. For the CDR3, the DNA is TGCAGTGTTGCTGCAACTAATGAAAAACTGTTTTTT. Its protein product is CSVAATNEKLFF.

This clonotype was detected ten times or more. The rearrangement joins TRBV3-1 to TRBJ2-5; 7 bases fit TRBD2. The germline V gene has CDR1 LGHDT and CDR2 YNNKEL (reference sequence). The CDR3 sequence is 16 residues long. Trimming took 4 bases from V and 2 from J; bases not matched to a gene: 10. CDR3 region: CASSPLVFSGQETQYF. The CDR3 DNA follows: TGTGCCAGCAGCCCCTTGGTTTTTAGCGGGCAAGAGACCCAGTACTTC.

CDR3 in amino acids: CASRFLAPRTGELFF. CDR3 sequence (DNA): TGTGCCAGCAGGTTCCTAGCGCCCAGGACCGGGGAGCTGTTTTTT. The rearrangement uses TRBV28 and TRBJ2-2; TRBD2 is a possible D gene (6 bases). Trimming removed 6 bases at V and 5 bases at J, with 16 bases between. Germline-derived CDR1 and CDR2 are MDHEN and SYDVKM. The CDR3 totals 15 residues.

A few counts support this clonotype. The genes are TRBV27 and TRBJ2-2, with TRBD1 identical over 9 bases. This CDR3 region has 18 residues. Germline V gives CDR1 MNHEY, CDR2 SMNVEV (reference sequence). Germline trimming cut 6 bases from V and 5 bases from J; bases unmatched to any gene: 16. In DNA form, the CDR3 reads TGTGCCAGCAGCCGACGAGGACAGGGGAGTCTCCCAACCGGGGAGCTGTTTTTT. It encodes CASSRRGQGSLPTGELFF.

J is TRBJ1-3 and V is TRBV28; weak D call: TRBD1 (5 bases). Germline assignment: CDR1 MDHEN and CDR2 SYDVKM. CDR3 size: 16 residues. The V end was cut by 8 bases, the J end by 2 bases, with 19 bases between. The CDR3 region has the DNA TGTGCCAGCTGCCTTTTCCTCAGGGACCCTGGAAACACCATATATTTT. Translating it yields CASCLFLRDPGNTIYF.

V and J are TRBV18 and TRBJ1-5; the D gene is possibly TRBD1 (5 bases). The CDR3 runs to 15 residues. The V end was cut by 3 bases, the J end by 2 bases, with 11 bases between. Germline V gene lookup returns CDR1 KGHSH and CDR2 LQKENI. This CDR3 is CASSPPDTGNQPQHF. DNA for the CDR3: TGTGCCAGCTCACCCCCGGACACCGGCAATCAGCCCCAGCATTTT. The full variable domain, rest sourced from reference TRBV18 and TRBJ1-5, is NAGVMQNPRHLVRRRGQEARLRCSPMKGHSHVYWYRQLPEEGLKFMVYLQKENIIDESGMPKERFSAEFPKEGPSILRIQQVVRGDSAAYFCASSPPDTGNQPQHFGDGTRLSIL.